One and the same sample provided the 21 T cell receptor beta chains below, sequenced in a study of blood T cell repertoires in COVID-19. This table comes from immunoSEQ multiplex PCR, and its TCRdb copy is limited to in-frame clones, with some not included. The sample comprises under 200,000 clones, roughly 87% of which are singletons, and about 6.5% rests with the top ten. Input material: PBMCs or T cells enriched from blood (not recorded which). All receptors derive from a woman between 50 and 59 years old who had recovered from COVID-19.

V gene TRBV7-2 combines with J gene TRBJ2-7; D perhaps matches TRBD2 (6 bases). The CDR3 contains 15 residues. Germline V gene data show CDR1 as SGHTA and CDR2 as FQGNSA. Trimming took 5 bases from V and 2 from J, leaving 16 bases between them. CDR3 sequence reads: CASSVGSAPTYEQYF. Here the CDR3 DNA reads TGTGCCAGCAGCGTCGGGAGTGCCCCTACCTACGAGCAGTACTTC.

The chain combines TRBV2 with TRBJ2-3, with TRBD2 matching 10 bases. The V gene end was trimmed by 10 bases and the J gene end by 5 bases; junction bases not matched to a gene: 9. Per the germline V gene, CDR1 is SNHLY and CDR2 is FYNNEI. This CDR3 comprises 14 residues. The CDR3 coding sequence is TGTGCCACGAGGCTAGCGGGAGTTCTAGATACGCAGTATTTT. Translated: CATRLAGVLDTQYF.

CDR3 nucleotide sequence: TGTGCCAGCAGACAGGCCAGCTCCTATAATTCACCCCTCCACTTT. The encoded protein is CASRQASSYNSPLHF. The chain recombines TRBV6-6 with TRBJ1-6, with a tentative D call TRBD1 (5 bases). From germline, CDR1 is MNHNY and CDR2 SVGAGI (reference sequence). CDR3 length equals 15 residues. V was pared by 6 bases and J by 0 bases, with 9 bases between.

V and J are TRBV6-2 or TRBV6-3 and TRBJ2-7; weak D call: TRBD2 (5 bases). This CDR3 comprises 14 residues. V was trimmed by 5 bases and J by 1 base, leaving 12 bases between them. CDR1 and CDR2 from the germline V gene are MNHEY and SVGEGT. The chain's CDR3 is CASSKRRISYEQYF. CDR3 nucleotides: TGTGCCAGCAGTAAACGGAGGATTTCCTACGAGCAGTACTTC.

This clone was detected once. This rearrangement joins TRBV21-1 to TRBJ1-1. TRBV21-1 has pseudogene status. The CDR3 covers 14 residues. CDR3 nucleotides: TGTGCCAGCAGCAAGAGGGCGTTGAGGACTGAAGCTTTCTTT. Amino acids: CASSKRALRTEAFF.

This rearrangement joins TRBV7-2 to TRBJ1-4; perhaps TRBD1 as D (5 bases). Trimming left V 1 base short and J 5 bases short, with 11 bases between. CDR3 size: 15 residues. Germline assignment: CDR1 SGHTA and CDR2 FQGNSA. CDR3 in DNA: TGTGCCAGCAGCTTAGGCCAGGGCATGAATGAAAAACTGTTTTTT. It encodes CASSLGQGMNEKLFF.

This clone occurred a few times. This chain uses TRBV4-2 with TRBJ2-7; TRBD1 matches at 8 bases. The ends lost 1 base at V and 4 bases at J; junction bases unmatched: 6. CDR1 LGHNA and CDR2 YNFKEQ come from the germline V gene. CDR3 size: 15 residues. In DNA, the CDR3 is TGTGCCAGCAGCCAAGCCTCCGGGACAGGATACGAGCAGTACTTC. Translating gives CASSQASGTGYEQYF.

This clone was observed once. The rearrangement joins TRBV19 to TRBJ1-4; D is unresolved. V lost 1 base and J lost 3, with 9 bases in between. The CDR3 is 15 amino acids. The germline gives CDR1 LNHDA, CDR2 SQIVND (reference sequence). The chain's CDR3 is CASSIGPGSNEKLFF. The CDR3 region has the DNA TGTGCCAGTAGTATAGGGCCAGGCTCTAATGAAAAACTGTTTTTT.

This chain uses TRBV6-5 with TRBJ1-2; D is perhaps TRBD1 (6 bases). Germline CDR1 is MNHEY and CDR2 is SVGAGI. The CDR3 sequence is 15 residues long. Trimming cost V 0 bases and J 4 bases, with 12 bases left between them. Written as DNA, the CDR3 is TGTGCCAGCAGTTACTCGGCAGGGGACCCCTATGGCTACACCTTC. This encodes CASSYSAGDPYGYTF.

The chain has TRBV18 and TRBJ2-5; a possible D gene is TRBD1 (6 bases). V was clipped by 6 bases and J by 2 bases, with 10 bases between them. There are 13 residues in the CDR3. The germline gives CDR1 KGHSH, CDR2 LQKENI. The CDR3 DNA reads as TGTGCCAGCTCGCCGGGACAACAAGAGACCCAGTACTTC. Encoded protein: CASSPGQQETQYF.

CDR3 coding DNA: TGTGCCTCGGGGCCGGGACAGGGAGCCAATCAGCCCCAGCATTTT. It is translated as CASGPGQGANQPQHF. This rearrangement joins TRBV10-3 to TRBJ1-5, with 9 bases matching TRBD1. Germline lookup yields CDR1 ENHRY and CDR2 SYGVKD. The CDR3 extends over 15 amino acids. Trimming took 11 bases from V and 3 from J; bases not matched to a gene: 11.

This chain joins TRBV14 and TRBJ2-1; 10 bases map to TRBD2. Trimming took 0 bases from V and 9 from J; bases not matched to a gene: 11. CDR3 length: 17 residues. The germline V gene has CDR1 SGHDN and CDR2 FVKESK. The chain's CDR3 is CASSQDLPSGSRSEQFF. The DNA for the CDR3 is TGTGCCAGCAGCCAAGATCTTCCTAGCGGGAGCCGGAGTGAGCAGTTCTTC.

Here the CDR3 reads CASSQDRLFWDGYTF. The CDR3 DNA is TGTGCCAGCAGCCAAGATCGACTTTTTTGGGATGGCTACACCTTC. This chain uses TRBV14 with TRBJ1-2, with D unclear. Germline CDR1 SGHDN, CDR2 FVKESK. The germline V and J ends were trimmed by 0 bases and 6 bases, with 14 bases remaining between them. This CDR3 is 15 amino acids long.

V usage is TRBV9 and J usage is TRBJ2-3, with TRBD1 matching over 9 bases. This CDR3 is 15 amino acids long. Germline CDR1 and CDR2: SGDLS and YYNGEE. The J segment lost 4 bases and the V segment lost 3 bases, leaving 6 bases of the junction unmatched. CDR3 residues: CASSADRGRSDTQYF. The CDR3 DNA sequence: TGTGCCAGCAGCGCGGACAGGGGTAGGTCAGATACGCAGTATTTT. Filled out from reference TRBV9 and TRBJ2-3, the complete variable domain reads DSGVTQTPKHLITATGQRVTLRCSPRSGDLSVYWYQQSLDQGLQFLIQYYNGEERAKGNILERFSAQQFPDLHSELNLSSLELGDSALYFCASSADRGRSDTQYFGPGTRLTVL.

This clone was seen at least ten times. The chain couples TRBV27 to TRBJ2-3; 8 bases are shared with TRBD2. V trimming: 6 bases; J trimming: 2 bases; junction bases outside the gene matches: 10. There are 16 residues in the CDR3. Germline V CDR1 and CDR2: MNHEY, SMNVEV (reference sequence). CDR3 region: CASRVSVAGYTDTQYF. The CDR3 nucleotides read TGTGCCAGCAGGGTCTCGGTAGCGGGATACACAGATACGCAGTATTTT.

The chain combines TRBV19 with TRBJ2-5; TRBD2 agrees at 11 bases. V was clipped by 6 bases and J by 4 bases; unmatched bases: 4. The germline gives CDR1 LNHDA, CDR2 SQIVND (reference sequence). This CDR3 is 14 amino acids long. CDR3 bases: TGTGCCAGTAGGGGACTAGCGGTGGGAGAGACCCAGTACTTC. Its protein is CASRGLAVGETQYF.

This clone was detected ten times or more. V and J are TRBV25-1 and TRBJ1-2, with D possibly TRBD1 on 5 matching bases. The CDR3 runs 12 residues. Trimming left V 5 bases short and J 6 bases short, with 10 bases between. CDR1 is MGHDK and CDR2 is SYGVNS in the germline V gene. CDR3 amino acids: CASSPGGNGYTF. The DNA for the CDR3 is TGTGCCAGCAGTCCCGGGGGGAATGGCTACACCTTC.

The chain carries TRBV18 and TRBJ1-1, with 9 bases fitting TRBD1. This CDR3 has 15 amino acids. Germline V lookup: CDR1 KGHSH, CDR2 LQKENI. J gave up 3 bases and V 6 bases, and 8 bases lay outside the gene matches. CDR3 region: CASSPRTGVDTEAFF. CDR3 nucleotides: TGTGCCAGCTCTCCTAGGACAGGGGTAGACACTGAAGCTTTCTTT.

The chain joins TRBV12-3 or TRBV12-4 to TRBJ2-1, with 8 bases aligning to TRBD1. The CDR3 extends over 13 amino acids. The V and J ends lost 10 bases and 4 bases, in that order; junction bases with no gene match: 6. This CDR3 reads CATNRQGYNEQFF. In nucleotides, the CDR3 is TGTGCCACCAATCGACAGGGGTACAATGAGCAGTTCTTC.

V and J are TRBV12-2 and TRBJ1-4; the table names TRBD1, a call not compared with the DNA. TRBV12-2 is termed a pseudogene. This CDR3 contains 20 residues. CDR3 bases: TGTGCAAGTCGCTTAGCGTGTGGAGGACAGGGGTCCCGAATTAGGGGAAAACTGTTTTTT. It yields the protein CASRLACGGQGSRIRGKLFF.

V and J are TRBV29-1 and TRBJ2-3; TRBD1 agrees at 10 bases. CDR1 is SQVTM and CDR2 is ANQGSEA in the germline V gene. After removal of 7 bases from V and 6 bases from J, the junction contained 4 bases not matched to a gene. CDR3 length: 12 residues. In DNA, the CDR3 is TGCAGCGCGACAGGGGGCGCGGATACGCAGTATTTT. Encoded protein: CSATGGADTQYF.